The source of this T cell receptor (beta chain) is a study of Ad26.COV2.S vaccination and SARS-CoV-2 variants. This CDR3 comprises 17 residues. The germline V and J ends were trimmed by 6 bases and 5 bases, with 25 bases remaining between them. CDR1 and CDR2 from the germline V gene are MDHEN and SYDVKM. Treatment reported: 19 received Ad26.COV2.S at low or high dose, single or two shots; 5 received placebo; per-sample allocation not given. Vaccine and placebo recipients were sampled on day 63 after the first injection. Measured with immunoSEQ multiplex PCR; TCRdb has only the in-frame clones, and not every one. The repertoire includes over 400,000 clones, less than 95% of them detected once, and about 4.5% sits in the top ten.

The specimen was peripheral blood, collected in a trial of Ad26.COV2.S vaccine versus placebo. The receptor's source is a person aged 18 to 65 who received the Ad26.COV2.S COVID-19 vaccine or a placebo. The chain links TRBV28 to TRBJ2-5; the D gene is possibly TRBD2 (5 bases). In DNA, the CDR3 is TGTGCCAGCAGCCCGAGTCAGGTCTTCGGAGGTTGGGAGACCCAGTACTTC. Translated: CASSPSQVFGGWETQYF.